The 11 T cell receptor beta chains below were found in one sample sequenced in a study of shared clonotypes between healthy human individuals. Assay: immunoSEQ multiplex PCR; the TCRdb copy retains only in-frame clones and omits some. The sample lists about 1 million clones, around 76% seen once, with less than 1.5% in the top ten. Sequencing input: memory CD4+ T cells sorted from blood. Subset defined: CD45RA-negative fraction. Receptors were obtained from a man in his late teens or twenties in good health.

The chain combines TRBV19 with TRBJ2-2, with 7 bases aligning to TRBD2. The CDR3 is 15 residues long. Per germline, CDR1 LNHDA and CDR2 SQIVND (reference sequence). After removal of 3 bases from V and 4 bases from J, the junction contained 5 bases not matched to a gene. The CDR3 loop reads CASSMGTTATGELFF. As DNA, the CDR3 is TGTGCCAGTAGTATGGGGACTACGGCCACCGGGGAGCTGTTTTTT.

This clone was recorded once. The rearrangement links TRBV10-2 to TRBJ2-2; D call uncertain. The ends were cut back, 0 bases at V and 5 bases at J, with 7 bases in the middle. The CDR3 contains 14 residues. Germline loops: CDR1 WSHSY, CDR2 SAAADI. The CDR3 DNA sequence: TGCGCCAGCAGTGAGTCGGGGAAGACCGGGGAGCTGTTTTTT. This translates into CASSESGKTGELFF.

This clone came up once. V usage is TRBV5-1 and J usage is TRBJ1-3; D gene unclear. CDR1 is SGHRS and CDR2 is YFSETQ in the germline V gene. The V end lost 3 bases, the J end lost 4 bases, and 8 bases lay between the germline ends. The CDR3 length is 13 residues. The CDR3 DNA reads TGCGCCAGCAGCTCGGGCCTCGGAAACACCATATATTTT. Protein product: CASSSGLGNTIYF. Using reference TRBV5-1 and TRBJ1-3 for the parts outside the CDR3, the full variable domain is KAGVTQTPRYLIKTRGQQVTLSCSPISGHRSVSWYQQTPGQGLQFLFEYFSETQRNKGNFPGRFSGRQFSNSRSEMNVSTLELGDSALYLCASSSGLGNTIYFGEGSWLTVV.

Points on this clone: At the DNA level, this CDR3 is encoded by other sequences in the same sample as well. This chain links TRBV5-1 with TRBJ1-3, with D uncertain. With 0 bases removed from V and 0 bases from J, the gap between germline ends came to 7 bases. Germline CDR1 and CDR2: SGHRS and YFSETQ. CDR3 length equals 15 residues. The CDR3 nucleotides read TGCGCCAGCAGCTTGGAAGAGAGCTCTGGAAACACCATATATTTT. Amino acids: CASSLEESSGNTIYF.

The genes are TRBV7-2 and TRBJ1-2; D remains unclear. CDR3 length equals 13 residues. Germline V CDR1 and CDR2: SGHTA, FQGNSA. The V gene lost 3 bases and the J gene lost 7 bases, with 12 bases spanning the gap. The CDR3 here is CASSFTATGGYTF. The CDR3 DNA reads TGTGCCAGCAGCTTTACCGCGACGGGTGGCTACACCTTC.

The chain uses TRBV5-6 and TRBJ2-2, with D unresolved. CDR1 and CDR2 from the germline V gene are SGHDT and YYEEEE. The V and J ends lost 4 bases and 1 base respectively, with 11 bases between them. The CDR3 covers 15 residues. The CDR3 DNA reads as TGTGCCAGCAGCCTTAGTGCCCAGAACACCGGGGAGCTGTTTTTT. Its protein product is CASSLSAQNTGELFF.

The chain joins TRBV1 to TRBJ2-7; the D call of TRBD2 is as the table states it, not checked on the DNA. TRBV1 is a pseudogene locus. CDR3 length: 21 residues. For the CDR3, the DNA is TGCACCAGCAGCCAAGACTCCCCGCGTCTAGCGGGAGGTATCCAAAACTACGAGCAGTACTTC. Amino acid sequence: CTSSQDSPRLAGGIQNYEQYF.

The chain carries TRBV19 and TRBJ2-7; TRBD1 is a possible D gene (6 bases). V was clipped by 7 bases and J by 6 bases, with 16 bases between them. Germline V gene lookup returns CDR1 LNHDA and CDR2 SQIVND (reference sequence). The CDR3 runs 13 residues. The CDR3 coding sequence is TGTGCCAGTAACCCGGCAATAGGGGGCGAGCAGTACTTC. It is translated as CASNPAIGGEQYF.

This clone has a handful of counts. The chain couples TRBV12-5 to TRBJ2-3; D gene unclear. V lost 1 base, J lost 4 bases, and 9 bases lay in between. Germline CDR1 is LGHNT and CDR2 is FRNRAP. The length of the CDR3 is 14 residues. This CDR3 reads CASGLGNGADTQYF. The CDR3 DNA follows: TGTGCTAGTGGTTTGGGAAATGGGGCAGATACGCAGTATTTT.

The chain couples TRBV9 to TRBJ1-2; weak D call: TRBD1 (5 bases). V lost 4 bases and J 4 bases, leaving 23 bases between the germline ends. Per the germline V gene, CDR1 is SGDLS and CDR2 is YYNGEE. CDR3 size: 17 residues. The CDR3: CASSLSQKLSDSYGYTF. The DNA of the CDR3 is TGTGCCAGCAGCCTTAGCCAGAAACTCAGTGACAGCTATGGCTACACCTTC. The entire variable domain, with the rest obtained from reference TRBV9 and TRBJ1-2, is as follows: DSGVTQTPKHLITATGQRVTLRCSPRSGDLSVYWYQQSLDQGLQFLIQYYNGEERAKGNILERFSAQQFPDLHSELNLSSLELGDSALYFCASSLSQKLSDSYGYTFGSGTRLTVV.

The rearrangement uses TRBV2 and TRBJ1-2, with TRBD1 as a possible D gene (5 bases). Per the germline V gene, CDR1 is SNHLY and CDR2 is FYNNEI. The germline V and J ends were trimmed by 6 bases and 1 base, with 6 bases remaining between them. CDR3 length: 12 residues. CDR3 region: CASSRVNYGYTF. The CDR3 DNA is TGTGCCAGCAGCAGGGTTAACTATGGCTACACCTTC.